A single sample is the source of the 15 T cell receptor beta chains below, sequenced in a study of regulatory T cells in long-lasting Graves disease. Construction of TCR beta libraries relied on iRepertoire HTBI primers and on Arm-PCR targeting CDR3 regions. TCRdb passed the multiplex PCR reads through MiXCR, listing each CDR3 protein once. Of 550,000 to 600,000 distinct CDR3 sequences listed, about 16% are singletons. Time point noted: newly diagnosed GD, antithyroid drugs for less than 3 months. PBMCs provided the RNA from which the TCR library was made. This sample also belongs to another study, concerning T cells in Graves' hyperthyroidism and ophthalmopathy.

The specimen comprised peripheral blood mononuclear cells (PBMCs), sampled at new diagnosis, from a patient treated with antithyroid drugs. These receptor sequences come from a man aged 18 to 29 with Graves disease.

This clonotype was found many times. This chain connects TRBV5-1 to TRBJ2-7; 9 positions match TRBD1. The CDR3 extends over 14 amino acids. Losses at the gene ends were 0 bases for V and 6 bases for J; bases not matched to a gene: 4. Germline-derived CDR1 and CDR2 are SGHRS and YFSETQ. The CDR3 region has the DNA TGCGCCAGCAGCTTGGCCACAGGGGGCCCCGAGCAGTACTTC. Protein sequence: CASSLATGGPEQYF.

Many counts were recorded for this clonotype. J is TRBJ1-1 and V is TRBV30, with 7 positions matching TRBD1. Looked up from germline, CDR1 is GTSNPN and CDR2 is SVGIG (reference sequence). The CDR3 consists of 13 residues. With 0 bases clipped from V and 4 bases from J, the junction kept 2 bases outside the gene matches. CDR3 protein: CAWSVPGGTEAFF. The CDR3 bases are TGTGCCTGGAGTGTACCAGGGGGCACTGAAGCTTTCTTT. The entire variable domain, with the rest obtained from reference TRBV30 and TRBJ1-1, is as follows: SQTIHQWPATLVQPVGSPLSLECTVEGTSNPNLYWYRQAAGRGLQLLFYSVGIGQISSEVPQNLSASRPQDRQFILSSKKLLLSDSGFYLCAWSVPGGTEAFFGQGTRLTVV.

This clonotype was observed a handful of times. The V and J genes are TRBV20-1 and TRBJ1-2, with no clear D. This CDR3 is 12 amino acids long. V lost 6 bases and J 7 bases, leaving 15 bases between the germline ends. CDR1 is DFQATT, CDR2 SNEGSKA, per germline (reference sequence). CDR3 nucleotides: TGCAGTGCATATCGGGCAATTAGTGGCTACACCTTC. Its protein product is CSAYRAISGYTF.

This clonotype was picked up a small number of times. V gene TRBV14 combines with J gene TRBJ2-1; weak D call: TRBD2 (5 bases). Trimming took 1 base from V and 9 from J, leaving 10 bases between them. The CDR3 runs 13 residues. Germline V CDR1 and CDR2: SGHDN, FVKESK. The CDR3 is CASSQGEGSEQFF. CDR3 coding DNA: TGTGCCAGCAGCCAAGGGGAAGGGAGTGAGCAGTTCTTC.

This clonotype was found many times. CDR3 nucleotide sequence: TGTGCCAGCATGGGGGGCGTCGAGGACTTCTACGAGCAGTACTTC. Translation: CASMGGVEDFYEQYF. V usage is TRBV28 and J usage is TRBJ2-7; the D gene could be TRBD1 or TRBD2 (6 bases each). Looked up from germline, CDR1 is MDHEN and CDR2 is SYDVKM. V lost 7 bases and J lost 3, with 19 bases in between. The CDR3 runs to 15 residues.

The gene calls are TRBV7-9 and TRBJ2-5; 7 bases are a match to TRBD2. CDR1 and CDR2 (germline): SEHNR, FQNEAQ (reference sequence). CDR3 length: 16 amino acids. Germline trimming cut 0 bases from V and 9 bases from J; bases unmatched to any gene: 13. DNA of the CDR3: TGTGCCAGCAGCTTAGCGGTGGAGGACCCCCGGGGGGCCCAGTACTTC. Its protein product is CASSLAVEDPRGAQYF.

This clonotype has a handful of counts. This chain links TRBV30 with TRBJ1-2; 7 bases are a match to TRBD1. In germline, CDR1 is GTSNPN, CDR2 SVGIG (reference sequence). V was pared by 0 bases and J by 4 bases, with 8 bases of the junction left unmatched. The CDR3 consists of 15 residues. Here the CDR3 reads CAWSVLEGAAYGYTF. The CDR3 coding sequence is TGTGCCTGGAGTGTATTAGAGGGGGCCGCCTATGGCTACACCTTC. Using reference TRBV30 and TRBJ1-2 for the parts outside the CDR3, the full variable domain is SQTIHQWPATLVQPVGSPLSLECTVEGTSNPNLYWYRQAAGRGLQLLFYSVGIGQISSEVPQNLSASRPQDRQFILSSKKLLLSDSGFYLCAWSVLEGAAYGYTFGSGTRLTVV.

This clonotype occurred many times. The rearrangement uses TRBV7-3 and TRBJ2-1; D is undetermined. The CDR3 sequence is 14 residues long. Germline V gene sequence: CDR1 SGHTA, CDR2 FQGTGA. V was pared by 2 bases and J by 6 bases, with 11 bases between. The CDR3 is CASSLSREVNEQFF. DNA of the CDR3: TGTGCCAGCAGCTTATCGCGAGAGGTCAATGAGCAGTTCTTC.

The chain combines TRBV24-1 with TRBJ1-2; possible D gene TRBD1, 6 bases. V lost 4 bases and J lost 3, with 14 bases in between. This CDR3 contains 15 residues. Per germline, CDR1 KGHDR and CDR2 SFDVKD. In DNA, the CDR3 is TGTGCCACCAGTGACCCGCTTAAGGGGGACTATGGCTACACCTTC. It translates to CATSDPLKGDYGYTF.

In this sample, this clonotype turned up many times. This rearrangement joins TRBV24-1 to TRBJ2-2; no definite D call. From germline, CDR1 is KGHDR and CDR2 SFDVKD. This CDR3 has 15 residues. V dropped 4 bases and J dropped 4 bases, with 12 bases sitting between them. This CDR3 reads CATSDRVKPTGELFF. CDR3 DNA sequence: TGTGCCACCAGTGACCGAGTTAAGCCCACCGGGGAGCTGTTTTTT.

The chain is built from TRBV5-1 and TRBJ2-2, with 12 bases that match TRBD2. Germline V gene lookup returns CDR1 SGHRS and CDR2 YFSETQ. This CDR3 is 18 amino acids long. V was pared by 0 bases and J by 0 bases, with 3 bases of the junction left unmatched. The CDR3 loop reads CASSLGGTSGSNTGELFF. In nucleotides, the CDR3 is TGCGCCAGCAGCTTGGGTGGGACTAGCGGGTCGAACACCGGGGAGCTGTTTTTT.

This clonotype was seen only a few times. V gene TRBV20-1 combines with J gene TRBJ2-7, with 11 bases identical to TRBD1. Germline values: CDR1 DFQATT, CDR2 SNEGSKA (reference sequence). This CDR3 region has 13 residues. Trimming took 5 bases from V and 5 from J; bases not matched to a gene: 5. CDR3 coding DNA: TGCAGTGCTTCGGACAGGGGGCCCCACGAGCAGTACTTC. Translating gives CSASDRGPHEQYF.

This clonotype was found many times. V gene TRBV11-2 combines with J gene TRBJ2-1; perhaps TRBD1 as D (5 bases). V lost 0 bases, J lost 7 bases, and 16 bases lay in between. The germline V gene encodes CDR1 SGHAT and CDR2 FQNNGV. This CDR3 contains 16 residues. The CDR3 DNA follows: TGTGCCAGCAGCTTAGATCAGGGTTTAGTGTGGAATGAGCAGTTCTTC. Its translation: CASSLDQGLVWNEQFF.

In its sample, this clonotype was seen a few times. The gene calls are TRBV10-2 and TRBJ2-2; D gene unclear. The germline V and J ends were trimmed by 8 bases and 4 bases, with 8 bases remaining between them. This CDR3 region has 12 residues. CDR1 is WSHSY and CDR2 is SAAADI in the germline V gene. CDR3 loop: CASQVPTGELFF. The CDR3, as DNA: TGCGCCAGCCAGGTCCCCACCGGGGAGCTGTTTTTT.

This chain joins TRBV5-1 and TRBJ2-5, with TRBD2 matching 11 bases. This CDR3 is 15 amino acids long. With V trimmed by 4 bases and J by 5 bases, 7 bases remained unmatched. Germline values: CDR1 SGHRS, CDR2 YFSETQ. The CDR3 bases are TGCGCCAGCAGCATCCTAGCGGGAGGTCAGGAGACCCAGTACTTC. It yields the protein CASSILAGGQETQYF.